These 19 T cell receptor beta chains originate from one sample sequenced in a study of blood T cells in healthy people across ages. It was with a sample-barcoded 5' primer and a J-beta primer mix that a second PCR of roughly 7 to 11 cycles was run. TCRdb independently ran MiXCR on the 5' RACE reads; one entry per CDR3 protein. This table has about 590,000 distinct CDR3 sequences, about 30% appearing once. Sequenced input: blood. Every receptor here comes from a woman older than 75 in good health.

There are many counts of this clonotype. This rearrangement joins TRBV29-1 to TRBJ2-5; D is possibly TRBD1 (6 bases). V was pared by 6 bases and J by 2 bases, with 16 bases between. CDR3 length: 14 residues. Germline V gene data show CDR1 as SQVTM and CDR2 as ANQGSEA. CDR3 DNA sequence: TGCAGCGTAGCAGGGGCGCGAACTCAAGAGACCCAGTACTTC. Encoded protein: CSVAGARTQETQYF.

This clonotype was counted many times. This chain joins TRBV6-4 and TRBJ2-2, with D perhaps being TRBD1 or TRBD2 (5 bases each). Germline values: CDR1 MRHNA, CDR2 SNTAGT. V gave up 5 bases and J gave up 1 base, with 14 bases separating them. This CDR3 has 16 amino acids. CDR3 protein: CASSFGTGLNTGELFF. The CDR3, as DNA: TGTGCCAGCAGTTTTGGGACCGGGTTGAACACCGGGGAGCTGTTTTTT.

This clonotype was picked up a small number of times. A read error may be the cause here, since a much bigger clone is one base away. The V call is TRBV6-1, the J call TRBJ2-1; 8 bases are shared with TRBD1. This CDR3 contains 14 residues. Trimming at V came to 11 bases and at J to 8 bases, leaving 14 bases not matched to a gene. Germline V gene data show CDR1 as MNHNS and CDR2 as SASEGT. The CDR3 nucleotides read TGTGCCGCACCCTCCCAGCAGGGGGCAGATGAGCAGTTCTTC. Protein sequence: CAAPSQQGADEQFF.

This clonotype was picked up many times. The V call is TRBV6-2 or TRBV6-3, the J call TRBJ2-1; TRBD2 agrees at 9 bases. J lost 5 bases, V lost 0 bases, and 14 bases had no gene match. Per the germline V gene, CDR1 is MNHEY and CDR2 is SVGEGT. The CDR3 is 19 residues long. This CDR3 reads CASSYSGASGDPRDNEQFF. The CDR3 nucleotides read TGTGCCAGCAGTTACTCGGGGGCTAGCGGGGACCCCCGGGACAATGAGCAGTTCTTC.

On this clonotype: A much larger clone lies a single base off, so this may be a read error. The chain recombines TRBV6-5 with TRBJ2-1; the D gene could be TRBD1 or TRBD2 (5 bases each). Germline loops: CDR1 MNHEY, CDR2 SVGAGI. This CDR3 has 16 residues. V was trimmed by 2 bases and J by 6 bases, leaving 17 bases between them. CDR3: CASSYGDIGGCNEQFF. CDR3 bases: TGTGCCAGCAGTTACGGTGATATTGGGGGTTGCAATGAGCAGTTCTTC.

This clonotype was observed many times. The rearrangement links TRBV6-5 to TRBJ1-2; 7 bases are a match to TRBD1. CDR1 is MNHEY and CDR2 is SVGAGI in the germline V gene. The V gene end was trimmed by 6 bases and the J gene end by 5 bases; junction bases not matched to a gene: 6. The CDR3 is 13 amino acids. The CDR3: CASRTGTAYGYTF. In nucleotides, the CDR3 is TGTGCCAGCAGGACCGGGACAGCGTATGGCTACACCTTC.

This clonotype was seen at least ten times. CDR3 in amino acids: CASSPIGRDPYEQYF. The CDR3 nucleotides are TGTGCCAGCTCACCCATCGGGCGGGACCCCTACGAGCAGTACTTC. The J gene is TRBJ2-7, the V gene TRBV18; tentatively, D is TRBD2 (6 bases). Germline-derived CDR1 and CDR2 are KGHSH and LQKENI. V was pared by 3 bases and J by 2 bases, with 14 bases between. This CDR3 has 15 amino acids.

This clonotype appeared many times. V is TRBV5-5 and J is TRBJ2-7; D ambiguous. Trimming removed 4 bases at V and 0 bases at J, with 11 bases between. Germline lookup yields CDR1 SGHKS and CDR2 YYEKEE (reference sequence). CDR3 length equals 14 residues. The CDR3 sequence: CASSRPRSSYEQYF. The CDR3 DNA reads TGTGCCAGCAGCCGTCCACGGAGCTCCTACGAGCAGTACTTC.

The chain employs TRBV7-6 and TRBJ2-3, with a possible D match to TRBD2 (6 bases). This CDR3 comprises 17 residues. The ends were cut back, 3 bases at V and 6 bases at J, with 22 bases in the middle. Germline assignment: CDR1 SGHVS and CDR2 FNYEAQ. The CDR3 region is CASSFLASEVAGDTQYF. Written as DNA, the CDR3 is TGTGCCAGCAGCTTTCTAGCTAGCGAAGTCGCAGGGGATACGCAGTATTTT.

This clonotype was seen repeatedly, ten times or more. The genes are TRBV29-1 and TRBJ1-4, with D perhaps matching TRBD1 (6 bases). Germline loops: CDR1 SQVTM, CDR2 ANQGSEA. V gave up 7 bases and J gave up 8 bases, with 14 bases separating them. This CDR3 comprises 12 residues. The DNA for the CDR3 is TGCAGCGGGGGGCGGCAAAACGAAAAACTGTTTTTT. This sequence encodes CSGGRQNEKLFF.

Points on this clonotype: With a much larger clone just one base away, this may be a read error. The J gene is TRBJ2-7, the V gene TRBV2; the D is unclear. Germline values: CDR1 SNHLY, CDR2 FYNNEI. The CDR3 has 14 amino acids. V gave up 2 bases and J gave up 0 bases, with 8 bases separating them. CDR3: CASSEQASSYEQYF. For the CDR3, the DNA is TGTGCCAGCAGTGAACAGGCGAGCTCCTACGAGCAGTACTTC.

This clonotype has at least ten counts. This chain links TRBV11-1 with TRBJ2-7; the D is unclear. The germline V gene encodes CDR1 SGHAT and CDR2 FQDESV (reference sequence). CDR3 length: 13 residues. The ends were cut back, 6 bases at V and 6 bases at J, with 15 bases in the middle. CDR3 bases: TGTGCCAGCAGTTTCGACGCCCTTTCCGAGCAGTACTTC. It is translated as CASSFDALSEQYF.

This clonotype was recorded many times. The chain combines TRBV4-1 with TRBJ2-5; D is ambiguous. V was shortened by 1 base and J by 5 bases, with 11 bases between the two germline ends. This CDR3 contains 14 residues. The V gene's germline CDR1 is MGHRA and CDR2 YSYEKL. CDR3 DNA sequence: TGCGCCAGCAGCCAAGCCCCCAGGACGGAGACCCAGTACTTC. The encoded protein is CASSQAPRTETQYF.

In its sample, this clonotype was seen many times. V and J are TRBV6-5 and TRBJ2-3, with no clear D. The CDR3 is made up of 12 amino acids. Germline V gene data show CDR1 as MNHEY and CDR2 as SVGAGI. V was trimmed by 6 bases and J by 7 bases, leaving 11 bases between them. CDR3 residues: CASRDLINTQYF. The CDR3 DNA is TGTGCCAGCAGAGACCTCATCAATACGCAGTATTTT.

This clonotype was seen repeatedly, ten times or more. This chain uses TRBV5-1 with TRBJ2-6; D uncertain. CDR1 is SGHRS, CDR2 YFSETQ, per germline. This CDR3 is built from 14 residues. The germline V and J ends were trimmed by 7 bases and 5 bases, with 13 bases remaining between them. As DNA, the CDR3 is TGCGCCAGCTCCCCCAATCTGAGGGCCAACGTCCTGACTTTC. Protein: CASSPNLRANVLTF.

The sample holds many counts of this clonotype. The chain recombines TRBV20-1 with TRBJ1-1; D is uncertain. V was shortened by 3 bases and J by 7 bases, with 15 bases between the two germline ends. This CDR3 has 13 residues. Germline loops: CDR1 DFQATT, CDR2 SNEGSKA (reference sequence). DNA of the CDR3: TGCAGTGCTAGGCCCGGGCAGCCGGGTGAAGCTTTCTTT. Encoded protein: CSARPGQPGEAFF.

J is TRBJ1-6 and V is TRBV3-1; D ambiguous. Germline V CDR1 and CDR2: LGHDT, YNNKEL (reference sequence). This CDR3 is 14 amino acids long. Trimming removed 0 bases at V and 4 bases at J, with 4 bases between. The CDR3 DNA sequence: TGTGCCAGCAGCCAAGAGGGTTATAATTCACCCCTCCACTTT. It codes for CASSQEGYNSPLHF.

Notes on this clonotype: One junction end disagrees with the germline gene, perhaps due to a read error. The chain couples TRBV6-1 to TRBJ1-4; TRBD1 aligns across 9 bases. The CDR3 is 14 amino acids. Germline CDR1 reads MNHNS; CDR2 reads SASEGT. This CDR3 reads CASSEEGQGGKRFF. For the CDR3, the DNA is TGTGCCAGCAGTGAAGAGGGACAGGGTGGAAAACGGTTTTTT.

This clonotype was seen only a few times. Germline and junction disagree at one end, which may indicate a read error. As DNA, the CDR3 is TGTGCCAACAGCCAAGTAGAGGGCCATGAGCAGTTCTTC. As protein: CANSQVEGHEQFF. V gene TRBV4-2 combines with J gene TRBJ2-1, with TRBD2 as a possible D gene (5 bases). The CDR3 extends over 13 amino acids. The germline CDR1 and CDR2 sequences are LGHNA and YNFKEQ.